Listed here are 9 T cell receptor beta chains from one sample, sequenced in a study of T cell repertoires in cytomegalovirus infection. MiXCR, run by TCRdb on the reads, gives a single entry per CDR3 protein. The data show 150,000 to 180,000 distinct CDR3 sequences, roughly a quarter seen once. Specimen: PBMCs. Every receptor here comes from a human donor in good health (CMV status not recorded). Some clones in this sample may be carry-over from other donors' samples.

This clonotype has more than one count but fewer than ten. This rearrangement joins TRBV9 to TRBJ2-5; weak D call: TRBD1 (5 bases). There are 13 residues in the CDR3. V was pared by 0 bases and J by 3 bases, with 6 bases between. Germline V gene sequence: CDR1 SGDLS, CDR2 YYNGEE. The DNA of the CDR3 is TGTGCCAGCAGCGTAGGACAGAAAGAGACCCAGTACTTC. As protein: CASSVGQKETQYF.

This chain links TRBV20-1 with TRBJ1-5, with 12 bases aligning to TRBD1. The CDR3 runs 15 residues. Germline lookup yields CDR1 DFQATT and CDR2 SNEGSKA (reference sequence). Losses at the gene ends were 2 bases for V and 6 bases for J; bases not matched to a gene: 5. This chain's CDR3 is CSARSGTGGGQPQHF. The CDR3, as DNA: TGCAGTGCTAGATCCGGGACAGGGGGCGGTCAGCCCCAGCATTTT.

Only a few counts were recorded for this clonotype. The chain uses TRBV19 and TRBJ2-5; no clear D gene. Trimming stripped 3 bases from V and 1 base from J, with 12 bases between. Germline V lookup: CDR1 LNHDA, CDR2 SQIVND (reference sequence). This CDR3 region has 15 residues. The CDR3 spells CASSIGSGPQETQYF. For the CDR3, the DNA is TGTGCCAGTAGTATTGGCTCCGGCCCCCAAGAGACCCAGTACTTC. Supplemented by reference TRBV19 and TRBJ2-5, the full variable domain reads DGGITQSPKYLFRKEGQNVTLSCEQNLNHDAMYWYRQDPGQGLRLIYYSQIVNDFQKGDIAEGYSVSREKKESFPLTVTSAQKNPTAFYLCASSIGSGPQETQYFGPGTRLLVL.

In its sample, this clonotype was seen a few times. The CDR3: CSAGGVGVEADTQYF. For the CDR3, the DNA is TGCAGCGCCGGAGGAGTAGGGGTAGAGGCAGATACGCAGTATTTT. This rearrangement joins TRBV29-1 to TRBJ2-3; the D call may be TRBD1 or TRBD2 (5 bases each). The germline V gene encodes CDR1 SQVTM and CDR2 ANQGSEA. V was cut by 7 bases and J by 4 bases, with 21 bases left in between. CDR3 length: 15 amino acids.

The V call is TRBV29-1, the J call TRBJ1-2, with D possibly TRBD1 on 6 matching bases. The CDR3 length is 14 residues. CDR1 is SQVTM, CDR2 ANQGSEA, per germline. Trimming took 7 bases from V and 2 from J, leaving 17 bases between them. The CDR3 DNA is TGCAGCGCCAGCGGGGGGGCAGAAAACTATGGCTACACCTTC. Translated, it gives CSASGGAENYGYTF.

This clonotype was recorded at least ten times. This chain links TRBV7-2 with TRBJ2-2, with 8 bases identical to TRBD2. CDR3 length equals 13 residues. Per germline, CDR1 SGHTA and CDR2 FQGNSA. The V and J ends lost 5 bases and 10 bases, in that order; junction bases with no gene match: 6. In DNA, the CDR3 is TGTGCCAGCAGCGCCGTGCGGGGGGCGGAGCTGTTTTTT. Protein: CASSAVRGAELFF.

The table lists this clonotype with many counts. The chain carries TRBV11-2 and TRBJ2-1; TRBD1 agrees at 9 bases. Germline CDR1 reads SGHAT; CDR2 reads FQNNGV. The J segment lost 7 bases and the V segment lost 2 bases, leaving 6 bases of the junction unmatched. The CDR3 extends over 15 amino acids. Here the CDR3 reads CASSLRTGVWNEQFF. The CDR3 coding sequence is TGTGCCAGCAGCTTAAGGACAGGGGTGTGGAATGAGCAGTTCTTC.

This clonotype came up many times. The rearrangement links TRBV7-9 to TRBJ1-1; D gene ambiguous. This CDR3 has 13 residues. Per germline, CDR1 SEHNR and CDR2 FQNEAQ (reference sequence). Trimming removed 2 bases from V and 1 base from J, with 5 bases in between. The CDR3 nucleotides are TGTGCCAGCAGCTTACCCGGGAACACTGAAGCTTTCTTT. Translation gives CASSLPGNTEAFF.

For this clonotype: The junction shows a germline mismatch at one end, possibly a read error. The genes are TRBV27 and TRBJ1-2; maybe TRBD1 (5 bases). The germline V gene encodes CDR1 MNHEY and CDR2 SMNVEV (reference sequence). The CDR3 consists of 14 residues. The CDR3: CASTLYGGRVGYTF. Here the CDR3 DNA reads TGTGCCAGCACTTTATATGGGGGAAGGGTTGGCTACACCTTC.